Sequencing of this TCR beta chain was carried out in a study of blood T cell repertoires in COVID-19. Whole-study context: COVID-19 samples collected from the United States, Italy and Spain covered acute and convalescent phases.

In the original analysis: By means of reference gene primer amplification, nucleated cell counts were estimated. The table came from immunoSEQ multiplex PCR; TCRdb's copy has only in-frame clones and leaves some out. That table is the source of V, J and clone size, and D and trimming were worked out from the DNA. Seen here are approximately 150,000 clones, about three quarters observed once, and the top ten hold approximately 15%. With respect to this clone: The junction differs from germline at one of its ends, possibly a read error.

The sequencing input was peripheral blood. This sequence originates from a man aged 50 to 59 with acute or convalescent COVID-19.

CDR3 protein: CTSSALGAPDSKNIQYF. CDR3 in DNA: TGTACCAGCAGCGCGCTGGGAGCCCCGGACAGCAAAAACATTCAGTACTTC. The gene calls are TRBV9 and TRBJ2-4; tentative D call: TRBD1 (6 bases). The CDR3 is 17 amino acids. CDR1 SGDLS and CDR2 YYNGEE come from the germline V gene.